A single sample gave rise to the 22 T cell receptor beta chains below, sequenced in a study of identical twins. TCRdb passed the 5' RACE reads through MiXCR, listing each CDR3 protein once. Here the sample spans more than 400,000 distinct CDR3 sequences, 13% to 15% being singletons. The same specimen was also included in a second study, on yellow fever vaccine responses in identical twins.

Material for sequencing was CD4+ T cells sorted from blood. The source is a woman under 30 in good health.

The CDR3 sequence: CATSSVGILSTGELFF. The CDR3 DNA sequence: TGTGCCACCAGCAGCGTGGGCATCCTGTCCACCGGGGAGCTGTTTTTT. The V call is TRBV15, the J call TRBJ2-2; D ambiguous. The CDR3 totals 16 residues. Trimming removed 3 bases at V and 4 bases at J, with 15 bases between. Germline CDR1 and CDR2: LNHNV and YYDKDF (reference sequence).

The DNA of the CDR3 is TGCGCCAGCAGCTTATCCACTGGAAACACCATATATTTT. Translated, it gives CASSLSTGNTIYF. This sequence joins TRBV5-1 and TRBJ1-3, with D uncertain. The germline CDR1 and CDR2 sequences are SGHRS and YFSETQ. V lost 2 bases, J lost 2 bases, and 5 bases lay in between. The CDR3 loop spans 13 amino acids.

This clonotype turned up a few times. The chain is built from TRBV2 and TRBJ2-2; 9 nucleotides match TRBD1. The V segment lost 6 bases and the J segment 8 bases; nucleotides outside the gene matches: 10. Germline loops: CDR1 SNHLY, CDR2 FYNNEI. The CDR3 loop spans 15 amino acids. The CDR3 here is CASSLGQGILGELFF. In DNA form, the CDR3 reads TGTGCCAGCAGCCTTGGACAGGGGATTTTGGGGGAGCTGTTTTTT.

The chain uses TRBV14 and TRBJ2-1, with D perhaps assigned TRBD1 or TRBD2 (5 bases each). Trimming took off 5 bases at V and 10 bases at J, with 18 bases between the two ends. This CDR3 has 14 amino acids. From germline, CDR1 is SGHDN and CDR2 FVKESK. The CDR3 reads CASSIAEGPGEQFF. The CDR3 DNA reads TGTGCCAGCAGCATCGCCGAGGGACCCGGGGAGCAGTTCTTC.

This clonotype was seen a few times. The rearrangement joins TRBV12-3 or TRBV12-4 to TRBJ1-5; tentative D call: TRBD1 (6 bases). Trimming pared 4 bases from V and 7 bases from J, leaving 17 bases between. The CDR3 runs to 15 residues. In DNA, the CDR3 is TGTGCCAGCAGTTCCCAGGACAGCCCGGTGCAGCCCCAGCATTTT. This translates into CASSSQDSPVQPQHF.

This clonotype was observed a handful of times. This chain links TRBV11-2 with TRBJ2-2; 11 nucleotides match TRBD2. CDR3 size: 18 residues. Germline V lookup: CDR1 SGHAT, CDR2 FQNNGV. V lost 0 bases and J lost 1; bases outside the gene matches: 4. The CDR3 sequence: CASSLDGLAGLNTGELFF. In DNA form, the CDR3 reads TGTGCCAGCAGCTTAGATGGACTAGCGGGCCTGAACACCGGGGAGCTGTTTTTT.

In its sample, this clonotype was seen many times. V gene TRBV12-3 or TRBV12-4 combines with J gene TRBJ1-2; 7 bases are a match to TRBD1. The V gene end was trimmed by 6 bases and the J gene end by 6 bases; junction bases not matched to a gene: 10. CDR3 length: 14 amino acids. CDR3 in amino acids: CASSKRGQANGYTF. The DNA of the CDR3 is TGTGCCAGCAGCAAAAGGGGGCAGGCAAATGGCTACACCTTC.

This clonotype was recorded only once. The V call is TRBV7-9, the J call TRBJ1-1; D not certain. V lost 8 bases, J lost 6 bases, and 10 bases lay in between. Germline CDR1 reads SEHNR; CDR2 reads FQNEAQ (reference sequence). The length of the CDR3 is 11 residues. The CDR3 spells CASGYGPEAFF. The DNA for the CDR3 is TGTGCCAGCGGATACGGGCCTGAAGCTTTCTTT.

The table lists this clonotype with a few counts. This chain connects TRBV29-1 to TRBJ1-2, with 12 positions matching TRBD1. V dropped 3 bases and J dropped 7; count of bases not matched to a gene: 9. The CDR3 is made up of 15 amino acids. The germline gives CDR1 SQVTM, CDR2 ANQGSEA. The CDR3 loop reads CSVDEKGQGAAGYTF. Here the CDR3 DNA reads TGCAGCGTTGACGAAAAGGGACAGGGGGCCGCTGGCTACACCTTC. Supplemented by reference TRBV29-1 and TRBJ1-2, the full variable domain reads SAVISQKPSRDICQRGTSLTIQCQVDSQVTMMFWYRQQPGQSLTLIATANQGSEATYESGFVIDKFPISRPNLTFSTLTVSNMSPEDSSIYLCSVDEKGQGAAGYTFGSGTRLTVV.

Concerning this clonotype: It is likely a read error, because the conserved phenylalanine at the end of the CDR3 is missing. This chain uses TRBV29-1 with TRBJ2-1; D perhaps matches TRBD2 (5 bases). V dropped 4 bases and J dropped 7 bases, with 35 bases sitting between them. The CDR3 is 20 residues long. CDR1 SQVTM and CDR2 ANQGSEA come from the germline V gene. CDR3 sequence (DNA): TGCAGCGTTGTTGGACCGAACGCGGCCTCCATCCGAGGGCGCTCAAATGAGCAGTTCCTC. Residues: CSVVGPNAASIRGRSNEQFL.

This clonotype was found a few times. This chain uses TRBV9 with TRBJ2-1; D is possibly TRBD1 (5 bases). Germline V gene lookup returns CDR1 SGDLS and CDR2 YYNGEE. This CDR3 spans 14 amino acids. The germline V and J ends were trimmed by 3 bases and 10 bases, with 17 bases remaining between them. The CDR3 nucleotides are TGTGCCAGCAGCGAACGGGCTGGTCAGGGAGAGCAGTTCTTC. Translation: CASSERAGQGEQFF.

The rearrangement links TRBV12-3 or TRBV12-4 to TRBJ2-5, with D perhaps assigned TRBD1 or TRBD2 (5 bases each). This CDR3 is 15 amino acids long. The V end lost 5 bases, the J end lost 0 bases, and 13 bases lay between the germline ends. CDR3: CASSPHLGDQETQYF. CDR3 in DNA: TGTGCCAGCAGTCCCCACTTGGGGGACCAAGAGACCCAGTACTTC.

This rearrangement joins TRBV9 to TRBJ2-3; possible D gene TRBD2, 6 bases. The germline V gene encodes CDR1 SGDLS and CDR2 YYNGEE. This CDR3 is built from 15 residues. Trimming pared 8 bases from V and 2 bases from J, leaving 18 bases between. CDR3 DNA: TGTGCCAGTAAACCTGCCGGGAGCGCCACAGATACGCAGTATTTT. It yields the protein CASKPAGSATDTQYF.

The CDR3 protein is CASSRGTGNYEQYF. CDR3 DNA: TGTGCCAGCAGCCGAGGGACAGGAAACTACGAGCAGTACTTC. This chain joins TRBV3-1 and TRBJ2-7; the match to TRBD1 covers 8 bases. This CDR3 region has 14 residues. V gave up 4 bases and J gave up 3 bases; unmatched junction bases: 5. The germline CDR1 and CDR2 sequences are LGHDT and YNNKEL (reference sequence).

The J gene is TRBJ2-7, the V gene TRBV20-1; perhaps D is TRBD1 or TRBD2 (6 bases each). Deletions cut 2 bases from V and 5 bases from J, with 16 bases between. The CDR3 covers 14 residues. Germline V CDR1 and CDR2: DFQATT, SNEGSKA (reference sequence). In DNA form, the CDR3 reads TGCAGTGCTAGACCGGGGGCAATAATGGACGAGCAGTACTTC. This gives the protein CSARPGAIMDEQYF.

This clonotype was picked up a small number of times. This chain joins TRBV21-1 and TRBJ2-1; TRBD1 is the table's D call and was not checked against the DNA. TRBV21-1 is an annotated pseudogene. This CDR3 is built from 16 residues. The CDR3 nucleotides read TGTGCCAGCAGCAATCCGGGACCCACTCCCTACAATGAGCAGTTCTTC. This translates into CASSNPGPTPYNEQFF.

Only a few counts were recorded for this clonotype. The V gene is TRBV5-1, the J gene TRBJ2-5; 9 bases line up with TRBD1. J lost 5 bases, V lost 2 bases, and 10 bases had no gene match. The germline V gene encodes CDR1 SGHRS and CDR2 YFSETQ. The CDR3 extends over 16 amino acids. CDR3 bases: TGCGCCAGCAGCTTAGGACAGGGGCCTACCCGGGAGACCCAGTACTTC. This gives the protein CASSLGQGPTRETQYF.

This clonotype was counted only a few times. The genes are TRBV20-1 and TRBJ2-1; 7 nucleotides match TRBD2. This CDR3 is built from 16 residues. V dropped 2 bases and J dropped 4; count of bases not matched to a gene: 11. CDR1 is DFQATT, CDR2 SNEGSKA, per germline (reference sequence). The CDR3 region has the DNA TGCAGTGCTAGACCCGTACTATGGCGGGAGTACAATGAGCAGTTCTTC. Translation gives CSARPVLWREYNEQFF.

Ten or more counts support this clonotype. The CDR3 nucleotides read TGCGCCAGCAGCCAAGGGGTACTAGCGGGAACAGATACGCAGTATTTT. Translated: CASSQGVLAGTDTQYF. The V call is TRBV4-1, the J call TRBJ2-3; 10 bases line up with TRBD2. Per germline, CDR1 MGHRA and CDR2 YSYEKL. The V segment lost 1 base and the J segment 3 bases; nucleotides outside the gene matches: 4. The CDR3 is made up of 16 amino acids.

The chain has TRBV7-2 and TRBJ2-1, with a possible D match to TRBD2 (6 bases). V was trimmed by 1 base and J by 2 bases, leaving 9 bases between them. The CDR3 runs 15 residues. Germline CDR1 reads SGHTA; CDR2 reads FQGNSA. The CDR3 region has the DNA TGTGCCAGCAGCTTAGGACTAGGCCCCTACAATGAGCAGTTCTTC. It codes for CASSLGLGPYNEQFF. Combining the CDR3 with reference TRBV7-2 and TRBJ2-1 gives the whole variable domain GAGVSQSPSNKVTEKGKDVELRCDPISGHTALYWYRQSLGQGLEFLIYFQGNSAPDKSGLPSDRFSAERTGGSVSTLTIQRTQQEDSAVYLCASSLGLGPYNEQFFGPGTRLTVL.

The DNA of the CDR3 is TGCGCCAGCAGCTTGGGTAGTCCGGGGACGCTAACCGGGGAGCTGTTTTTT. It codes for CASSLGSPGTLTGELFF. The genes are TRBV5-1 and TRBJ2-2; possibly TRBD1 or TRBD2 for D (5 bases each). V was cut by 0 bases and J by 5 bases, with 17 bases left in between. Germline V gives CDR1 SGHRS, CDR2 YFSETQ. The CDR3 loop spans 17 amino acids.

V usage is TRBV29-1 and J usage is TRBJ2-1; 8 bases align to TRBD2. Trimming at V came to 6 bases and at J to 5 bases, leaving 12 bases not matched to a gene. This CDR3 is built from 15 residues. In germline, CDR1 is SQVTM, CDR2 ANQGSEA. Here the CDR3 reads CSVGKLAEGHNEQFF. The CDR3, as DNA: TGCAGCGTCGGAAAACTAGCGGAGGGCCACAATGAGCAGTTCTTC.